The 6 T cell receptor beta chains reported below all come from one sample, sequenced in a study of CD8 T cells in Susac syndrome. Roughly 0.45 to 1 ug RNA was reverse transcribed with random hexamers. Via MiXCR, TCRdb re-called the immunoSEQ multiplex PCR reads, giving one row per CDR3 protein. The table includes some 400,000 distinct CDR3 sequences, roughly 85% detected once. The material sequenced was CD8+ T cells from PBMCs. The receptor set was obtained from a human donor with multiple sclerosis.

This chain connects TRBV9 to TRBJ2-7; 10 positions match TRBD1. Trimming removed 0 bases from V and 3 bases from J; junction bases left unmatched: 6. CDR1 is SGDLS, CDR2 YYNGEE, per germline. The CDR3 extends over 16 amino acids. The CDR3 DNA reads TGTGCCAGCAGCGTAGATGGACAGGGGGGCGTCTACGAGCAGTACTTC. Amino acids: CASSVDGQGGVYEQYF.

In its sample, this clonotype was seen a few times. This chain joins TRBV5-1 and TRBJ1-1; unclear D gene. CDR1 and CDR2 from the germline V gene are SGHRS and YFSETQ. The CDR3 contains 13 residues. V lost 5 bases and J 4 bases, leaving 12 bases between the germline ends. The CDR3, as DNA: TGCGCCAGCAGGCCCGATGGTGGCACTGAAGCTTTCTTT. Translating it yields CASRPDGGTEAFF.

This clonotype was counted a single time. The V and J genes are TRBV4-1 and TRBJ1-3, with D unresolved. Germline V CDR1 and CDR2: MGHRA, YSYEKL. This CDR3 is 13 amino acids long. Trimming removed 3 bases from V and 6 bases from J, with 9 bases in between. The CDR3 nucleotides read TGCGCCAGCAGCCAGGCATTGGCAAACACCATATATTTT. It yields the protein CASSQALANTIYF.

This chain joins TRBV7-8 and TRBJ2-2, with 11 bases identical to TRBD1. The CDR3 is 15 amino acids. The J segment lost 5 bases and the V segment lost 6 bases, leaving 5 bases of the junction unmatched. Germline CDR1 reads SGHVS; CDR2 reads FQNEAQ. As DNA, the CDR3 is TGTGCCAGCAGATCCGGGACAGGGGGAACCGGGGAGCTGTTTTTT. The encoded protein is CASRSGTGGTGELFF. Full variable domain (outside the CDR3, taken from reference TRBV7-8 and TRBJ2-2): GAGVSQSPRYKVAKRGQDVALRCDPISGHVSLFWYQQALGQGPEFLTYFQNEAQLDKSGLPSDRFFAERPEGSVSTLKIQRTQQEDSAVYLCASRSGTGGTGELFFGEGSRLTVL.

The chain has TRBV29-1 and TRBJ2-1; D is perhaps TRBD1 (6 bases). The CDR3 totals 18 residues. Germline CDR1 and CDR2: SQVTM and ANQGSEA. Deletions cut 6 bases from V and 0 bases from J, with 24 bases between. CDR3 sequence (DNA): TGCAGCGTCACGATCCCCTTGCAACAGGGAAGCTCCTACAATGAGCAGTTCTTC. Amino acid sequence: CSVTIPLQQGSSYNEQFF.

The chain carries TRBV5-6 and TRBJ2-1; no clear D gene. V was pared by 0 bases and J by 0 bases, with 7 bases between. Germline loops: CDR1 SGHDT, CDR2 YYEEEE. CDR3 length: 15 residues. CDR3 nucleotides: TGTGCCAGCAGCTTGGTGCCAGACTCCTACAATGAGCAGTTCTTC. This gives the protein CASSLVPDSYNEQFF.